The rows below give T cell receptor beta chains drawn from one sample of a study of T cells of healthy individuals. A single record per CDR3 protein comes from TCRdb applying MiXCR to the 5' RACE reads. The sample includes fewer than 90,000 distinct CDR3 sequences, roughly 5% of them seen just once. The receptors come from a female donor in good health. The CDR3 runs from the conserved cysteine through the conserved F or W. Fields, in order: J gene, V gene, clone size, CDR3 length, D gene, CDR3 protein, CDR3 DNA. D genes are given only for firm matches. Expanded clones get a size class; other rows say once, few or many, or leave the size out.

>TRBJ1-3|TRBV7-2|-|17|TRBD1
CASSIQGALRPGNTIYF
TGTGCCAGCAGTATACAGGGGGCTCTTCGTCCTGGAAACACCATATATTTT
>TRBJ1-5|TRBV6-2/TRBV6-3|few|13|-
CASRTGSYQPQHF
TGTGCCAGCAGAACAGGGTCCTATCAGCCCCAGCATTTT
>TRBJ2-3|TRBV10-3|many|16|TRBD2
CAISESSGSNSDTQYF
TGTGCCATCAGCGAATCTAGCGGGAGCAACTCAGATACGCAGTATTTT
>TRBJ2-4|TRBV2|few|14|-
CASSGRISENIQYF
TGTGCCAGCAGTGGCCGGATTAGCGAAAACATTCAGTACTTC
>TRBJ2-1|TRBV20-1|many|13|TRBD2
CSASLAAYNEQFF
TGCAGTGCTTCGCTAGCGGCATACAATGAGCAGTTCTTC
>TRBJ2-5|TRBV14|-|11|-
CASQRDGVRYF
TGTGCCAGCCAGAGGGACGGAGTGAGGTACTTC
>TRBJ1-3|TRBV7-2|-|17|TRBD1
CASSGQVLTNSGNTIYF
TGTGCCAGCAGTGGACAGGTCCTAACCAACTCTGGAAACACCATATATTTT
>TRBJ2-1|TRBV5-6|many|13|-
CASSFVVYNEQFF
TGTGCCAGCAGCTTTGTCGTCTACAATGAGCAGTTCTTC
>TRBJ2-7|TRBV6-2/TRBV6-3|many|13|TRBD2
CASKLAGVDEQYF
TGTGCCAGCAAACTAGCGGGAGTCGACGAGCAGTACTTC
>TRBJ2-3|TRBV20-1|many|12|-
CSARWSTDTQYF
TGCAGTGCTCGCTGGAGCACAGATACGCAGTATTTT
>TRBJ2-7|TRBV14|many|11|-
CASGTYVEQYF
TGTGCCAGTGGGACGTACGTGGAGCAGTACTTC
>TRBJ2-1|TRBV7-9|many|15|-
CASSLLGSLYNEQFF
TGTGCCAGCAGCTTATTAGGGAGCCTCTACAATGAGCAGTTCTTC
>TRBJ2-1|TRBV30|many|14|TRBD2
CAWRLAGGGNEQFF
TGTGCCTGGAGGCTAGCGGGAGGTGGTAATGAGCAGTTCTTC
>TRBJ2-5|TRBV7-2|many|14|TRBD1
CASSPDRGRGTQYF
TGTGCCAGCAGCCCCGACAGGGGCAGGGGGACCCAGTACTTC
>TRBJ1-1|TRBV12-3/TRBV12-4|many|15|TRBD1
CASSDWTGGATEAFF
TGTGCCAGCAGTGATTGGACAGGGGGCGCAACTGAAGCTTTCTTT
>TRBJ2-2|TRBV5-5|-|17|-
CASSLVRLGIRTGELFF
TGTGCCAGCAGCTTGGTCCGGCTAGGGATACGGACCGGGGAGCTGTTTTTT
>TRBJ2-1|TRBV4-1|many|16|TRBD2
CASSQDAAGIYNEQFF
TGCGCCAGCAGCCAAGATGCAGCGGGGATCTACAATGAGCAGTTCTTC
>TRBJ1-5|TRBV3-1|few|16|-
CASSQNPGMENQPQHF
TGTGCCAGCAGCCAAAACCCCGGGATGGAGAATCAGCCCCAGCATTTT
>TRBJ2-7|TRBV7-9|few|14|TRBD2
CASSNSGRAHEQYF
TGTGCCAGCAGCAATAGCGGGAGGGCCCACGAGCAGTACTTC
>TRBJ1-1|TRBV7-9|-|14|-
CASSPLRERNEAFF
TGTGCCAGCAGCCCCTTGAGGGAAAGGAATGAAGCTTTCTTT
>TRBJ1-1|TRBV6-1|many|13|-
CATKGQARTEAFF
TGTGCCACCAAAGGTCAGGCGAGGACTGAAGCTTTCTTT
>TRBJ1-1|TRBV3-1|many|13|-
CASSQGMETEAFF
TGTGCCAGCAGCCAGGGGATGGAAACTGAAGCTTTCTTT
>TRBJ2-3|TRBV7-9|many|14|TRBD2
CASSSSGSTDTQYF
TGTGCCAGCAGCTCTAGCGGGAGCACAGATACGCAGTATTTT
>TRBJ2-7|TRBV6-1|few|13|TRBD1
CASRETGWSEQYF
TGTGCCAGCAGAGAGACAGGGTGGAGCGAGCAGTACTTC
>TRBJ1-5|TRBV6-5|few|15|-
CASSTGYWSNQPQHF
TGTGCCAGCAGTACAGGGTATTGGAGCAATCAGCCCCAGCATTTT
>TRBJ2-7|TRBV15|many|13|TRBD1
CATSRTGTYEQYF
TGTGCCACCAGCAGGACAGGGACCTACGAGCAGTACTTC
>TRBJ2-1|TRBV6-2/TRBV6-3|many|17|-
CASSYDVSYSSYNEQFF
TGTGCCAGCAGTTACGACGTTTCGTACAGCTCCTACAATGAGCAGTTCTTC
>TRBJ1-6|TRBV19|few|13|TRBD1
CASRQGSPSPLHF
TGTGCCAGTCGACAGGGATCACCCTCACCCCTCCACTTT
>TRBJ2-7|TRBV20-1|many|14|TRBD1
CSARTDRERYEQYF
TGCAGTGCTAGAACGGACAGGGAGAGGTACGAGCAGTACTTC
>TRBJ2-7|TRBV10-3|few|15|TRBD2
CAIRPGTSGLTEQYF
TGTGCCATCAGACCTGGGACTAGCGGTCTAACGGAGCAGTACTTC
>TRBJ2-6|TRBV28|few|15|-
CASDTGTSGANVLTF
TGTGCCAGCGATACAGGCACCTCTGGGGCCAACGTCCTGACTTTC
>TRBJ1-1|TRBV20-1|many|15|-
CSATGAVGMNTEAFF
TGCAGTGCTACCGGGGCGGTCGGCATGAACACTGAAGCTTTCTTT
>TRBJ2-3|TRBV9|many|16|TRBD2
CASSRTLAGVSDTQYF
TGTGCCAGCAGCCGGACCCTGGCGGGAGTATCAGATACGCAGTATTTT
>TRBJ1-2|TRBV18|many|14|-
CASSPRKGPDGYTF
TGTGCCAGCTCACCACGAAAAGGGCCTGACGGCTACACCTTC
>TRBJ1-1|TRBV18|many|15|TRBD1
CASSPMGQTNTEAFF
TGTGCCAGCTCACCGATGGGACAGACGAACACTGAAGCTTTCTTT
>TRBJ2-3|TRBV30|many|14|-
CAWSGGIGTDTQYF
TGTGCCTGGAGTGGCGGGATCGGCACAGATACGCAGTATTTT